In this sample, the clone carrying this T cell receptor beta chain turned up many times. Its antigen is still unknown. Unique molecular identifiers were incorporated during preparation of the TCRbeta library. One entry per CDR3 protein, called by TCRdb with MiXCR from the PCR reads. The sample lists about 160,000 distinct CDR3 sequences; over 8.5% were seen once. This record comes from a study of T-cell reconstitution after alpha-beta-depleted transplantation in children. Study-wide findings and caveats: Surviving thymic progenitors and recipient T cells were the source of high TCRbeta diversity at day 60 in some patients. The main origin of T-cell counts and diversity one year after transplant was newly produced T cells. By about two months after transplant, alpha-beta T cells reportedly arose from several hundred graft clones that had expanded.

This specimen consisted of PBMCs, obtained before TCRalphabeta/CD19-depleted stem cell transplant. This clonotype originated in a boy aged 2 to 10 with acute myeloid leukemia, due to receive a stem cell transplant.

DNA of the CDR3: TGTGCCAGCAGCTTATTTTGGGGGAGGGACACTGAAGCTTTCTTT. This sequence encodes CASSLFWGRDTEAFF. V gene TRBV7-8 combines with J gene TRBJ1-1, with D perhaps TRBD1 (5 bases). The germline V gene has CDR1 SGHVS and CDR2 FQNEAQ. This CDR3 contains 15 residues. V was pared by 2 bases and J by 3 bases, with 13 bases between.